A single sample is the source of the 8 T cell receptor beta chains below, sequenced in a study of blood T cells in healthy people across ages. The use of a sample-barcoded 5' primer and a J-beta primer mix characterized a second PCR of about 7 to 12 cycles. Each CDR3 protein gets one entry after TCRdb re-called the 5' RACE reads with MiXCR. The sample includes approximately 810,000 distinct CDR3 sequences, about 34% of them seen just once. Sample: blood. The receptors stem from a man in his late teens or twenties in good health.

This chain joins TRBV6-2 or TRBV6-3 and TRBJ2-7, with D possibly being TRBD1 (5 bases). The germline gives CDR1 MNHEY, CDR2 SVGEGT. The CDR3 is made up of 16 amino acids. Between the trimmed V and J ends, which lost 7 bases and 2 bases, there was a span of 21 bases. DNA of the CDR3: TGTGCCAGCACCCCAGAAGCGTTTGACAGAACCTACGAGCAGTACTTC. Translated: CASTPEAFDRTYEQYF.

The chain links TRBV5-1 to TRBJ2-1; 15 nucleotides line up with TRBD2. CDR3 size: 18 residues. Germline assignment: CDR1 SGHRS and CDR2 YFSETQ. V lost 0 bases and J lost 6; bases outside the gene matches: 7. The CDR3 DNA reads as TGCGCCAGCAGCTTGGCCGGGACTAGCGGGGGGCCAATCAATGAGCAGTTCTTC. This codes for CASSLAGTSGGPINEQFF.

With respect to this clonotype: The junction differs from germline at one of its ends, possibly a read error. The chain links TRBV10-3 to TRBJ2-5; 12 bases are shared with TRBD2. The CDR3 sequence is 16 residues long. Germline V CDR1 and CDR2: ENHRY, SYGVKD. The chain's CDR3 is CAVSEPTSGGVETQYF. The DNA of the CDR3 is TGTGCCGTCAGTGAGCCGACTAGCGGGGGCGTGGAGACCCAGTACTTC.

This clonotype has at least ten counts. The rearrangement joins TRBV12-3 or TRBV12-4 to TRBJ1-5; perhaps TRBD1 as D (6 bases). Deletions cut 5 bases from V and 3 bases from J, with 8 bases between. CDR3 size: 13 residues. The CDR3 spells CASSPGANQPQHF. The CDR3, as DNA: TGTGCCAGCAGTCCAGGGGCCAATCAGCCCCAGCATTTT.

This clonotype has a handful of counts. The rearrangement joins TRBV6-2 or TRBV6-3 to TRBJ1-1, with D possibly TRBD1 on 5 matching bases. Trimming left V 2 bases short and J 4 bases short, with 11 bases between. The CDR3 extends over 14 amino acids. CDR1 and CDR2 from the germline V gene are MNHEY and SVGEGT. The CDR3 DNA follows: TGTGCCAGCAGTTACCCAGGGATAGGCACTGAAGCTTTCTTT. It translates to CASSYPGIGTEAFF.

The chain recombines TRBV7-2 with TRBJ2-5, with D maybe TRBD2 (5 bases). Germline values: CDR1 SGHTA, CDR2 FQGNSA. CDR3 length: 12 amino acids. V dropped 6 bases and J dropped 11 bases, with 16 bases sitting between them. The DNA of the CDR3 is TGTGCCAGCAGTTCAATATCTTGGGAGCAGTACTTC. Residues: CASSSISWEQYF.

This clonotype has a handful of counts. The chain uses TRBV6-2 or TRBV6-3 and TRBJ2-1; 13 bases are a match to TRBD2. This CDR3 contains 15 residues. Unmatched junction bases numbered 9, after V lost 6 bases and J lost 10 bases. Germline V lookup: CDR1 MNHEY, CDR2 SVGEGT. Here the CDR3 reads CASRSGTSGAREQFF. The CDR3, as DNA: TGTGCCAGCAGGAGTGGGACTAGCGGGGCAAGGGAGCAGTTCTTC.

The chain recombines TRBV25-1 with TRBJ2-2; D is undetermined. The CDR3 covers 13 residues. The germline V gene encodes CDR1 MGHDK and CDR2 SYGVNS. The V end was cut by 2 bases, the J end by 5 bases, with 6 bases between. The chain's CDR3 is CASSEGPTGELFF. The CDR3 DNA reads TGTGCCAGCAGTGAAGGTCCGACCGGGGAGCTGTTTTTT.